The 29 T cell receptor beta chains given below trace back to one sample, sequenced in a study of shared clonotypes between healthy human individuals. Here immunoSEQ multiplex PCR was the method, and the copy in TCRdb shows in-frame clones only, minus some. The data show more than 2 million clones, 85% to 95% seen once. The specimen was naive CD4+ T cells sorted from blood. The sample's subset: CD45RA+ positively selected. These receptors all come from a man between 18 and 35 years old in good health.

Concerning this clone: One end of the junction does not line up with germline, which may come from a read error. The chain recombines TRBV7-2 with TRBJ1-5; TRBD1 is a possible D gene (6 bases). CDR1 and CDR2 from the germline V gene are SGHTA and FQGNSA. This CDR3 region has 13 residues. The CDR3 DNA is TGCGCCAGCAGCTTGGGGGCAGGTCAGCCCCAGCATTTT. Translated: CASSLGAGQPQHF.

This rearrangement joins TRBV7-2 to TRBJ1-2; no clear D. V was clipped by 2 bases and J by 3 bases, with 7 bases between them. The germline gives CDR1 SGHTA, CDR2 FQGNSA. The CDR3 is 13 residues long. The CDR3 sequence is CASSLSGDYGYTF. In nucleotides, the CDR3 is TGTGCCAGCAGCTTATCTGGGGACTATGGCTACACCTTC.

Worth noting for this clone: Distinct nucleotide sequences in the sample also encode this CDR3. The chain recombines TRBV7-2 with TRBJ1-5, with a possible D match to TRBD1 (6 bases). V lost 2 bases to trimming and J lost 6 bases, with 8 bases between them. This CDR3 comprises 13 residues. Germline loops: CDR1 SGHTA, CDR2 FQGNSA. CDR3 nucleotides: TGTGCCAGCAGCTTAAGGGGGGGTCAGCCCCAGCATTTT. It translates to CASSLRGGQPQHF.

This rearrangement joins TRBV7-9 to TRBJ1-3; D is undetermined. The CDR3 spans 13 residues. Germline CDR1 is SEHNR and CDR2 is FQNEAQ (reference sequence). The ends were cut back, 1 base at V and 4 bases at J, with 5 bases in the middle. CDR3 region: CASSLVRGNTIYF. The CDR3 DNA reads TGTGCCAGCAGCTTAGTTCGGGGAAACACCATATATTTT.

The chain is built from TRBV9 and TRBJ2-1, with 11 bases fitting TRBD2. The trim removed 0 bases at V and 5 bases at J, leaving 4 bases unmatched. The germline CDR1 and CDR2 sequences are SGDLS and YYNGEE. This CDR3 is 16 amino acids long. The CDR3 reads CASSVAGTSGNNEQFF. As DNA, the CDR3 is TGTGCCAGCAGCGTAGCCGGGACTAGCGGTAACAATGAGCAGTTCTTC.

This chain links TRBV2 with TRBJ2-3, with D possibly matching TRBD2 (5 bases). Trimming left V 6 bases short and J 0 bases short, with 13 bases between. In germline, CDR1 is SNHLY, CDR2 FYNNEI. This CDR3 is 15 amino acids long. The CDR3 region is CASRRTLGSTDTQYF. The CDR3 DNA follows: TGTGCCAGCAGGAGGACTCTGGGGAGCACAGATACGCAGTATTTT.

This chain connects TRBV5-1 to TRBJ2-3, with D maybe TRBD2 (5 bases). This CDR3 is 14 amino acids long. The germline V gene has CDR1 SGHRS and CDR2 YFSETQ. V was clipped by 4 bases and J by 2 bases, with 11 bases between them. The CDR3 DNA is TGCGCCAGCAGCCGGACTGGTCCCACAGATACGCAGTATTTT. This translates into CASSRTGPTDTQYF.

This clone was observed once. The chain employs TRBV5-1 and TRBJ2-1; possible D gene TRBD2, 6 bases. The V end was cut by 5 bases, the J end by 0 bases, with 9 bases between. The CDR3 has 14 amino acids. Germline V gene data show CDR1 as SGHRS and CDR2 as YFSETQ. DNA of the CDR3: TGCGCCAGCAGGCGGACTAACTCCTACAATGAGCAGTTCTTC. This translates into CASRRTNSYNEQFF.

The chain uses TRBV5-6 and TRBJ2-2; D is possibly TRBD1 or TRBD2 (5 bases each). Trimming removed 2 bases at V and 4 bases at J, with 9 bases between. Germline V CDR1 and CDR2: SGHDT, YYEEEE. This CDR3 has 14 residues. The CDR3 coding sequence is TGTGCCAGCAGCTTTATGGGACCCACCGGGGAGCTGTTTTTT. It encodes CASSFMGPTGELFF.

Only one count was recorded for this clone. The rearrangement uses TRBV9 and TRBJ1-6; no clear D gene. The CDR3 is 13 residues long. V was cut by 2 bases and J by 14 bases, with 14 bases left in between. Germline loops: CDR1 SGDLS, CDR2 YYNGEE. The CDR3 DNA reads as TGTGCCAGCAGCGTGACGGGCGTGGAGTCCCTCCACTTT. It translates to CASSVTGVESLHF.

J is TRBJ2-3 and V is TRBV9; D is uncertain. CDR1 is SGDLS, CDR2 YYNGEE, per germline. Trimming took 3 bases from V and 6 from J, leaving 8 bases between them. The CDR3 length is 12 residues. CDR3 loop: CASSGPIDTQYF. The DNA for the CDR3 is TGTGCCAGCAGCGGCCCGATCGATACGCAGTATTTT.

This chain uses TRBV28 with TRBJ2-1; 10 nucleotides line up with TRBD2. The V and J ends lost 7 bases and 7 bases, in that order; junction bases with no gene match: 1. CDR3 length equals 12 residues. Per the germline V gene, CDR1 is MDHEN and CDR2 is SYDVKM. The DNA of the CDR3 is TGTGCCAGCAAACTAGCGGGGAATGAGCAGTTCTTC. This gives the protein CASKLAGNEQFF.

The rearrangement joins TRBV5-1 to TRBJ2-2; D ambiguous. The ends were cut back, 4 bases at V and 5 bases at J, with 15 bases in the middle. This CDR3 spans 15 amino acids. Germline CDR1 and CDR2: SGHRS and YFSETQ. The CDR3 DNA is TGCGCCAGCAGCACTAAGGGTTATGGGACCGGGGAGCTGTTTTTT. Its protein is CASSTKGYGTGELFF.

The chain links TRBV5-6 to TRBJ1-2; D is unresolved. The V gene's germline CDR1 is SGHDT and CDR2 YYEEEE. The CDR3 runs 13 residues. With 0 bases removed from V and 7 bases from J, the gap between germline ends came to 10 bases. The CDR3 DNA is TGTGCCAGCAGCTTGGTTGGAGTTCCTGGCTACACCTTC. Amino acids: CASSLVGVPGYTF.

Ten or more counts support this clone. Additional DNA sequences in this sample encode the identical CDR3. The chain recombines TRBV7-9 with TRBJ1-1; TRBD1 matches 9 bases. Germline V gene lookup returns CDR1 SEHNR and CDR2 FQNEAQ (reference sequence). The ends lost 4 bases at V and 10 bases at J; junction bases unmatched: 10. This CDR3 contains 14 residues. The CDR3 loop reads CASSSGRDRVGAFF. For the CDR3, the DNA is TGTGCCAGCAGCTCCGGACGGGACAGGGTGGGAGCTTTCTTT.

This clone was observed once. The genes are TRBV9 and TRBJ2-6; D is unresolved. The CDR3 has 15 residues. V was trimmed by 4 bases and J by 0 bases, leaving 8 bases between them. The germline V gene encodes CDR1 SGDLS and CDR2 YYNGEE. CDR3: CASSKPYSGANVLTF. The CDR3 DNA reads TGTGCCAGCAGCAAACCATACTCTGGGGCCAACGTCCTGACTTTC.

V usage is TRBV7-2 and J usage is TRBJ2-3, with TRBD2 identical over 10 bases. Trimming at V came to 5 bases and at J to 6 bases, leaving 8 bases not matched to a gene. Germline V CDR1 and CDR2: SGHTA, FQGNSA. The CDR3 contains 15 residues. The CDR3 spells CASSRISGRPDTQYF. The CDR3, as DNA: TGTGCCAGCAGCCGGATTAGCGGGAGGCCTGATACGCAGTATTTT.

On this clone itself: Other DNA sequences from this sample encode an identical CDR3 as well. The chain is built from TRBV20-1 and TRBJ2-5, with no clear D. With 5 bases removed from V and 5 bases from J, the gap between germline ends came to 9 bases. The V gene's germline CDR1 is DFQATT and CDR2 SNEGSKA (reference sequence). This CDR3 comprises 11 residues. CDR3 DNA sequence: TGCAGTGCTCCCCTAGGGGAGACCCAGTACTTC. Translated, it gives CSAPLGETQYF.

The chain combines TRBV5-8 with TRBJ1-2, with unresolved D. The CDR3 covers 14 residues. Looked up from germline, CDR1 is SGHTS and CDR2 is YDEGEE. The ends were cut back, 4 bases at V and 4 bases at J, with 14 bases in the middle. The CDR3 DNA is TGTGCCAGCAGCATCCTGGGAGGGCCCTATGGCTACACCTTC. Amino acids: CASSILGGPYGYTF.

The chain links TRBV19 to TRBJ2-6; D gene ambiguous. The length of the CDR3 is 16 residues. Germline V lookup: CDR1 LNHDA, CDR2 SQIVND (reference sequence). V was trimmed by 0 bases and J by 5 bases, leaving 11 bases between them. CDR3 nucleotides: TGTGCCAGTAGTATAGAAACCCCGGCTAGGGCCAACGTCCTGACTTTC. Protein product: CASSIETPARANVLTF.

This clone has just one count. The CDR3 is CASSLSAGFNQPQHF. The CDR3 coding sequence is TGTGCCAGCAGCTTATCGGCAGGGTTCAATCAGCCCCAGCATTTT. The chain employs TRBV7-9 and TRBJ1-5; TRBD1 might be the D (5 bases). CDR1 and CDR2 from the germline V gene are SEHNR and FQNEAQ (reference sequence). CDR3 length equals 15 residues. V was cut by 2 bases and J by 3 bases, with 11 bases left in between.

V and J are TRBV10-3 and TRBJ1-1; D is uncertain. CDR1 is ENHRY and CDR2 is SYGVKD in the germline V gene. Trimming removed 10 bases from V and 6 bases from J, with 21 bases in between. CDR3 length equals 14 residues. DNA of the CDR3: TGTGCCACAGCCCCCCCCGGTTGGGTGGCTGAAGCTTTCTTT. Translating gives CATAPPGWVAEAFF.

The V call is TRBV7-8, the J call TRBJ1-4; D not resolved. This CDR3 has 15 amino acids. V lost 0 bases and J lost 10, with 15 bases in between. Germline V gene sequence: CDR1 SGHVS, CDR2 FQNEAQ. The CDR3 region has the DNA TGTGCCAGCAGCTTAGCTCAGTCCTCCTGGGGAAAACTGTTTTTT. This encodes CASSLAQSSWGKLFF. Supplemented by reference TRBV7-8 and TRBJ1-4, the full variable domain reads GAGVSQSPRYKVAKRGQDVALRCDPISGHVSLFWYQQALGQGPEFLTYFQNEAQLDKSGLPSDRFFAERPEGSVSTLKIQRTQQEDSAVYLCASSLAQSSWGKLFFGSGTQLSVL.

The CDR3 here is CASTINRGPSSYEQYF. In DNA form, the CDR3 reads TGTGCCAGCACTATAAACAGGGGCCCTAGCTCCTACGAGCAGTACTTC. V and J are TRBV28 and TRBJ2-7, with TRBD1 matching 7 bases. Germline CDR1 reads MDHEN; CDR2 reads SYDVKM. The CDR3 length is 16 residues. Germline trimming cut 7 bases from V and 0 bases from J; bases unmatched to any gene: 12.

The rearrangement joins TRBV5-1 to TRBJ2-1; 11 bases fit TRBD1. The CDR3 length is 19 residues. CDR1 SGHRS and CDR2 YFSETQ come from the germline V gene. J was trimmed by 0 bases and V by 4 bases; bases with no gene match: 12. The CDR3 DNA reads TGCGCCAGCAGCCCAGGACAGGGGGCTAGAGGGGACTCCTACAATGAGCAGTTCTTC. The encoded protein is CASSPGQGARGDSYNEQFF. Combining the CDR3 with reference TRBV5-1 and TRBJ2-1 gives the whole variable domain KAGVTQTPRYLIKTRGQQVTLSCSPISGHRSVSWYQQTPGQGLQFLFEYFSETQRNKGNFPGRFSGRQFSNSRSEMNVSTLELGDSALYLCASSPGQGARGDSYNEQFFGPGTRLTVL.

CDR3 DNA sequence: TGTGCCAGCAGCTTAGGTCCAGGCCTACAAGAGACCCAGTACTTC. Encoded protein: CASSLGPGLQETQYF. This chain links TRBV7-2 with TRBJ2-5; D unclear. The CDR3 covers 15 residues. CDR1 and CDR2 (germline): SGHTA, FQGNSA. Trimming took off 1 base at V and 2 bases at J, with 11 bases between the two ends.

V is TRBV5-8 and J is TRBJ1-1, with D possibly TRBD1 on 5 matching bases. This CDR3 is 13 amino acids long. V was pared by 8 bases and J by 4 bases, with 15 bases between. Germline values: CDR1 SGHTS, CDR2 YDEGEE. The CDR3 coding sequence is TGTGCCAGTAGGGGAGGAATGGGCACTGAAGCTTTCTTT. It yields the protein CASRGGMGTEAFF.

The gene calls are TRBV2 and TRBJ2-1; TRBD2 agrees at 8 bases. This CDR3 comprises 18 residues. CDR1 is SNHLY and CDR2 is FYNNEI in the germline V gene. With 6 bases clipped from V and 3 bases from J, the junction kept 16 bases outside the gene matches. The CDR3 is CASSSWVGRVSLYNEQFF. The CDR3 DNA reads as TGTGCCAGCAGCTCGTGGGTCGGGAGGGTATCTCTCTACAATGAGCAGTTCTTC. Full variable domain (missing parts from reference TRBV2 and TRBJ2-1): EPEVTQTPSHQVTQMGQEVILRCVPISNHLYFYWYRQILGQKVEFLVSFYNNEISEKSEIFDDQFSVERPDGSNFTLKIRSTKLEDSAMYFCASSSWVGRVSLYNEQFFGPGTRLTVL.

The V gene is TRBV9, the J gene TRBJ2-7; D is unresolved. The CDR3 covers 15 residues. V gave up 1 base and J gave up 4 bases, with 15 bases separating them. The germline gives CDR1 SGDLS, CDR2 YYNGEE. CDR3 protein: CASSVSLGPNYEQYF. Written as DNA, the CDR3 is TGTGCCAGCAGCGTATCCCTCGGGCCTAATTACGAGCAGTACTTC.